This TCR beta chain was sequenced for a study of blood T cells in healthy people across ages (dated by TCRdb to the mid-2010s). Regarding the research as a whole: Template switching captured roughly one uniquely barcoded TCR beta cDNA molecule per two T cells in model experiments. Using deep sequencing normalized with unique cDNA molecular identifiers, the study measured how TCR beta repertoire diversity changes with age. Donors were grouped into four age groups: young (average 16 years), middle-aged (around 39), aged (around 66) and long-lived (just over 80). To avoid experimental bias, donors of different ages were distributed randomly across sequencing lanes. The study analyzed two additional independent replicas of 1 million unique cDNA reads from the same blood draw for two donors, one aged 18 to 30 and one aged 80 or older.

What the study reported, not specific to this receptor: Compared with the aged group, more naive CD4+ T cells, fewer expanded clones and increased TCR diversity were shown by the long-lived group, suggesting age selection. Since profiling was done on bulk unsorted PBMCs, naive and antigen-experienced compartments could not be conclusively compared. Observed TCR beta diversity per million T cells fell roughly linearly with age, and a significant reduction was already apparent by age about 43. The CMV infection status of donors was not known, potentially confounding age-related changes in expanded clonotypes. Estimates of total diversity based on one million sequenced T cells were regarded as lower bounds and as underestimates. There was a strong correlation between observed TCR beta diversity and the percentage of naive T cells measured by flow cytometry.

Donors were about 36 systemically healthy Caucasian individuals from Russia aged roughly 6 to 100 years. About 9.6 milliliters of peripheral blood were collected from each donor into EDTA-treated Vacutainer tubes. Ficoll-Paque density-gradient centrifugation was used to isolate PBMCs, with at least 7 million obtained per sample. Trizol reagent was used to extract total RNA from PBMCs, with at least 5.5 micrograms per sample. The percentages of naive CD45RAhigh/CD27high T cells were determined by flow cytometry on a PBMC aliquot from every donor. Libraries were built with 5' RACE. The reads were generated on an Illumina HiSeq 2500. The second PCR ran for roughly 7 to 12 cycles and used a J-beta primer mix along with a sample-barcoded 5' primer. A template-switch 5' adaptor carrying 12 random nucleotides introduced a unique molecular identifier onto each TCR beta cDNA molecule. Each sample yielded at least 3 million CDR3-containing paired-end reads. All of the RNA was converted into first-strand cDNA using the Mint cDNA synthesis kit, with a TRBC-specific oligonucleotide serving as the primer. After uracil-DNA glycosylase treatment, a first 18-cycle PCR used universal primers M1SS and BC2_uni_R on all cDNA. Under the source paper's analysis protocol: For normalization, 1 million high-quality reads, each with a distinct molecular identifier, were randomly selected from each sample. Reads sharing molecular identifiers were discarded rather than binned into consensus sequences. MiTCR, set to a Q25 quality threshold and the strictest error-elimination algorithm, was used for CDR3 identification, clonotype clustering and error correction. A nonparametric unseen species model with Euler transformation was used to estimate a lower bound on total TCR beta diversity. TCRdb handled the public reads itself, with Q25 trimming in fastp and clone calling in MiXCR, and kept productive beta chains. Under each unique CDR3 protein, matching rows form one entry showing the most common genes and DNA. These V and J calls are TCRdb output, not the study's own analysis. The sample yields about 720,000 distinct CDR3 sequences; 22% were counted once. Of the sample, roughly 22% is held by the ten largest clones.

This clonotype was seen many times. Its antigen target is currently unknown. No base qualities exist here, and no much larger clone lies one base off it. The CDR3 has 15 amino acids, counting the end cysteine and phenylalanine. Only CDR3 DNA remains: 45 bases, in frame from the first base. At the junction V is shortened by 7 bases and J by 3 bases; bases outside the gene matches: 9. CDR1 and CDR2 are read off the germline V gene as WSHSY and SAAADI. The TCR sequence derives from a man aged 65 to 79 in good health. The rearrangement joined TRBV10-2 to TRBJ2-3; TRBD2 lines up with 8 middle nucleotides. The sample taken for sequencing was blood. The CDR3: CASIGLAGLTDTQYF. At the DNA level, the sequence is TGCGCCAGCATAGGGTTAGCGGGACTAACAGATACGCAGTATTTT.